The 32 T cell receptor beta chains presented below share a single source sample, sequenced in a study of blood T cell repertoires in COVID-19. Clones were read by immunoSEQ multiplex PCR, and TCRdb kept only the in-frame ones, dropping some. The data show 200,000 to 250,000 clones, more than 80% seen once. The sequencing sample was made of peripheral blood. The origin of the receptors is a man aged 25-45 years with COVID-19, enrolled during active disease.

The V call is TRBV7-2, the J call TRBJ1-1; no clear D gene. The V gene's germline CDR1 is SGHTA and CDR2 FQGNSA. The ends were cut back, 9 bases at V and 1 base at J, with 9 bases in the middle. The CDR3 spans 12 residues. The CDR3 DNA reads TGTGCCAGTGGAGGGAAGAACACTGAAGCTTTCTTT. Its protein product is CASGGKNTEAFF.

V and J are TRBV28 and TRBJ1-3; D is ambiguous. The V gene's germline CDR1 is MDHEN and CDR2 SYDVKM. Trimming shortened V by 2 bases and J by 0 bases, and 11 bases separated the two germline ends. CDR3 length: 16 amino acids. CDR3 DNA sequence: TGTGCCAGCAGTTTAAAGGCAGGAATCTCTGGAAACACCATATATTTT. This gives the protein CASSLKAGISGNTIYF.

This CDR3 reads CASNSRGLVYEQYF. The CDR3 region has the DNA TGTGCCAGCAACTCCAGGGGGTTGGTCTACGAGCAGTACTTC. The chain uses TRBV7-2 and TRBJ2-7; the match to TRBD1 covers 7 bases. The CDR3 contains 14 residues. Trimming removed 7 bases from V and 3 bases from J; junction bases left unmatched: 9. Germline-derived CDR1 and CDR2 are SGHTA and FQGNSA.

The chain carries TRBV19 and TRBJ1-5, with D uncertain. The V end lost 1 base, the J end lost 0 bases, and 13 bases lay between the germline ends. The CDR3 has 17 amino acids. CDR1 LNHDA and CDR2 SQIVND come from the germline V gene (reference sequence). The DNA for the CDR3 is TGTGCCAGTAGTATAGCCCCCCCCGAGTATAGCAATCAGCCCCAGCATTTT. It yields the protein CASSIAPPEYSNQPQHF.

In its sample, this clone was seen once. This chain uses TRBV28 with TRBJ1-2, with 7 bases fitting TRBD1. The germline gives CDR1 MDHEN, CDR2 SYDVKM. This CDR3 has 14 amino acids. The trim removed 6 bases at V and 2 bases at J, leaving 6 bases unmatched. CDR3 loop: CASRRGTANYGYTF. The DNA of the CDR3 is TGTGCCAGCAGGAGGGGGACAGCGAACTATGGCTACACCTTC.

The rearrangement uses TRBV27 and TRBJ2-3; D possibly corresponds to TRBD1 (5 bases). V gave up 5 bases and J gave up 6 bases, with 24 bases separating them. Germline V CDR1 and CDR2: MNHEY, SMNVEV (reference sequence). This CDR3 contains 17 residues. The CDR3 loop reads CASSPPPRAIWGDTQYF. The CDR3 nucleotides read TGTGCCAGCAGTCCCCCGCCCCGGGCGATCTGGGGCGATACGCAGTATTTT.

The chain recombines TRBV28 with TRBJ2-7; possible D gene TRBD1, 6 bases. In germline, CDR1 is MDHEN, CDR2 SYDVKM. V lost 6 bases and J 0 bases, leaving 15 bases between the germline ends. The CDR3 loop spans 15 amino acids. CDR3 residues: CASRLDRILSYEQYF. The CDR3 DNA reads as TGTGCCAGCAGGTTGGACAGAATCCTCTCCTACGAGCAGTACTTC.

The chain has TRBV7-9 and TRBJ2-7; TRBD1 agrees at 7 bases. CDR3 length: 14 amino acids. Losses at the gene ends were 4 bases for V and 2 bases for J; bases not matched to a gene: 5. Per the germline V gene, CDR1 is SEHNR and CDR2 is FQNEAQ (reference sequence). The CDR3 region is CASSSTGTAYEQYF. The CDR3 nucleotides are TGTGCCAGCAGCTCTACCGGGACAGCCTACGAGCAGTACTTC.

CDR3 sequence (DNA): TGTGCCACCAGTGACTCGAGCAACTACGAGCAGTACTTC. This codes for CATSDSSNYEQYF. The chain couples TRBV24-1 to TRBJ2-7; D is undetermined. Germline V CDR1 and CDR2: KGHDR, SFDVKD. CDR3 size: 13 residues. Trimming took off 4 bases at V and 3 bases at J, with 9 bases between the two ends.

The J gene is TRBJ2-1, the V gene TRBV7-8, with 7 bases that match TRBD2. Trimming took 3 bases from V and 2 from J; bases not matched to a gene: 4. Germline V lookup: CDR1 SGHVS, CDR2 FQNEAQ. This CDR3 contains 15 residues. The CDR3 spells CASSLGGGPYNEQFF. Here the CDR3 DNA reads TGTGCCAGCAGCTTGGGGGGAGGGCCCTACAATGAGCAGTTCTTC.

This clone was detected only once. The chain is built from TRBV19 and TRBJ1-5; D gene ambiguous. The CDR3 consists of 13 residues. CDR1 and CDR2 from the germline V gene are LNHDA and SQIVND (reference sequence). The ends were cut back, 8 bases at V and 2 bases at J, with 10 bases in the middle. CDR3 in amino acids: CASQFPGNQPQHF. The DNA of the CDR3 is TGTGCCAGTCAGTTCCCAGGCAATCAGCCCCAGCATTTT.

V gene TRBV5-1 combines with J gene TRBJ2-1; 8 nucleotides align to TRBD1. Trimming at V came to 2 bases and at J to 1 base, leaving 2 bases not matched to a gene. CDR3 length: 15 amino acids. Germline V gene data show CDR1 as SGHRS and CDR2 as YFSETQ. The CDR3 here is CASSFRQGSYNEQFF. The CDR3 DNA follows: TGCGCCAGCAGCTTCAGACAGGGGTCCTACAATGAGCAGTTCTTC.

The V gene is TRBV3-1 (or the pseudogene TRBV3-2), the J gene TRBJ2-7; TRBD2 matches at 8 bases. J was trimmed by 6 bases and V by 3 bases; bases with no gene match: 7. Germline V gives CDR1 LGHDT, CDR2 YNNKEL (reference sequence). The CDR3 spans 14 residues. The CDR3: CASSQRGARVEQYF. Here the CDR3 DNA reads TGTGCCAGCAGCCAGCGGGGGGCCCGTGTCGAGCAGTACTTC.

The V gene is TRBV9, the J gene TRBJ2-7, with 7 bases matching TRBD2. CDR3 length equals 13 residues. Germline CDR1 SGDLS, CDR2 YYNGEE. The J segment lost 2 bases and the V segment lost 5 bases, leaving 4 bases of the junction unmatched. CDR3 coding DNA: TGTGCCAGCAGTCGGGGGGAAACCTACGAGCAGTACTTC. This sequence encodes CASSRGETYEQYF.

V and J are TRBV28 and TRBJ1-2; D is ambiguous. The CDR3 is 12 residues long. V lost 3 bases and J lost 4, with 6 bases in between. CDR1 is MDHEN, CDR2 SYDVKM, per germline. The CDR3 region has the DNA TGTGCCAGCAGTTTTTCAGGCTATGGCTACACCTTC. It encodes CASSFSGYGYTF.

CDR3 loop: CASSSGQGFSYEQYF. The CDR3 nucleotides are TGTGCCAGCAGTTCCGGACAGGGGTTCTCCTACGAGCAGTACTTC. The chain carries TRBV2 and TRBJ2-7; 9 bases match TRBD1. The CDR3 spans 15 residues. Germline assignment: CDR1 SNHLY and CDR2 FYNNEI. Unmatched junction bases numbered 5, after V lost 5 bases and J lost 0 bases.

This clone has a single count. The J gene is TRBJ1-2, the V gene TRBV19, with D maybe TRBD1 (5 bases). V was shortened by 5 bases and J by 2 bases, with 9 bases between the two germline ends. Germline values: CDR1 LNHDA, CDR2 SQIVND (reference sequence). The CDR3 loop spans 13 amino acids. As DNA, the CDR3 is TGTGCCAGTAGTCCAGGGTCCAACTATGGCTACACCTTC. This codes for CASSPGSNYGYTF.

The genes are TRBV5-4 and TRBJ1-6; 10 bases fit TRBD1. Trimming took 4 bases from V and 10 from J; bases not matched to a gene: 8. In germline, CDR1 is SGHNT, CDR2 YYREEE (reference sequence). The CDR3 spans 15 residues. Here the CDR3 DNA reads TGTGCCAGCAGCACTCCCGGGACAGGGGTCTCACCCCTCCACTTT. Translated: CASSTPGTGVSPLHF.

This clone has a single count. This chain connects TRBV5-3 to TRBJ1-1, with D unclear. TRBV5-3 is an ORF for which the function is uncertain. This CDR3 contains 13 residues. V was cut by 10 bases and J by 1 base, with 14 bases left in between. The CDR3 region has the DNA TGTGCCGCCCCTGGGTGGGCGAACACTGAAGCTTTCTTT. Translated: CAAPGWANTEAFF.

The chain couples TRBV3-1 (or the pseudogene TRBV3-2) to TRBJ2-1; the match to TRBD1 covers 8 bases. Germline V gives CDR1 LGHDT, CDR2 YNNKEL (reference sequence). The CDR3 is 15 amino acids. Germline trimming cut 5 bases from V and 3 bases from J; bases unmatched to any gene: 6. The CDR3, as DNA: TGTGCCAGCAGCGGAAACAGGGGGGACTACAATGAGCAGTTCTTC. Its protein product is CASSGNRGDYNEQFF.

The chain recombines TRBV4-3 with TRBJ1-5; the D gene is possibly TRBD1 (6 bases). V was shortened by 1 base and J by 1 base, with 11 bases between the two germline ends. Germline V gene sequence: CDR1 LGHNA, CDR2 YSLEER. The CDR3 is 16 residues long. CDR3 residues: CASSQAVGASNQPQHF. The CDR3 nucleotides are TGCGCCAGCAGCCAAGCGGTGGGGGCGAGCAATCAGCCCCAGCATTTT.

This chain links TRBV28 with TRBJ1-3; 8 nucleotides match TRBD1. Germline V gives CDR1 MDHEN, CDR2 SYDVKM. V trimming: 2 bases; J trimming: 0 bases; junction bases outside the gene matches: 9. The CDR3 has 18 amino acids. The CDR3 sequence is CASSLGTGGGFSGNTIYF. In nucleotides, the CDR3 is TGTGCCAGCAGTTTAGGAACAGGGGGTGGCTTCTCTGGAAACACCATATATTTT.

The CDR3 DNA reads TGTGCCAGCAGAACAGGGTCGGGGAACACTGAAGCTTTCTTT. Residues: CASRTGSGNTEAFF. The V call is TRBV6-5, the J call TRBJ1-1; TRBD1 is a possible D gene (6 bases). With 6 bases removed from V and 1 base from J, the gap between germline ends came to 12 bases. This CDR3 is 14 amino acids long. CDR1 MNHEY and CDR2 SVGAGI come from the germline V gene.

The V and J genes are TRBV29-1 and TRBJ2-1; a weak D match, TRBD1 (6 bases). Deletions cut 6 bases from V and 6 bases from J, with 18 bases between. This CDR3 spans 14 amino acids. Per germline, CDR1 SQVTM and CDR2 ANQGSEA. The CDR3 DNA reads as TGCAGCGTCAAATCCCAGGGGAAAGGCAATGAGCAGTTCTTC. This codes for CSVKSQGKGNEQFF.

The rearrangement joins TRBV6-5 to TRBJ1-3; D possibly corresponds to TRBD1 (6 bases). V lost 8 bases, J lost 2 bases, and 13 bases lay in between. Germline V gives CDR1 MNHEY, CDR2 SVGAGI. The CDR3 covers 14 residues. The CDR3 spells CASYLGATGNTIYF. In DNA form, the CDR3 reads TGTGCCAGCTATTTGGGGGCAACTGGAAACACCATATATTTT.

Only one count was recorded for this clone. Written as DNA, the CDR3 is TGCGCCAGCAGCTCTATGGGAGGGCCACCCGGGGAGCTGTTTTTT. It is translated as CASSSMGGPPGELFF. The genes are TRBV5-1 and TRBJ2-2; TRBD2 matches at 7 bases. The CDR3 totals 15 residues. With V trimmed by 3 bases and J by 6 bases, 8 bases remained unmatched. Germline-derived CDR1 and CDR2 are SGHRS and YFSETQ.

The CDR3 is CASSQGATLTQYF. In DNA form, the CDR3 reads TGCGCCAGCAGCCAAGGAGCTACCCTTACGCAGTATTTT. This chain uses TRBV4-3 with TRBJ2-3; D is uncertain. Per the germline V gene, CDR1 is LGHNA and CDR2 is YSLEER. V was shortened by 1 base and J by 8 bases, with 10 bases between the two germline ends. The CDR3 length is 13 residues.

The V call is TRBV19, the J call TRBJ2-4; 8 bases map to TRBD1. This CDR3 region has 16 residues. Germline CDR1 reads LNHDA; CDR2 reads SQIVND (reference sequence). Losses at the gene ends were 4 bases for V and 10 bases for J; bases not matched to a gene: 15. The CDR3 here is CASSRPQTGVITIQYF. The CDR3 nucleotides read TGTGCCAGTAGTAGGCCTCAGACAGGGGTTATTACTATTCAGTACTTC.

The chain recombines TRBV7-2 with TRBJ2-7, with 9 bases fitting TRBD1. The V gene end was trimmed by 5 bases and the J gene end by 2 bases; junction bases not matched to a gene: 4. The CDR3 consists of 14 residues. Germline V gene data show CDR1 as SGHTA and CDR2 as FQGNSA. The CDR3 loop reads CASSLGTGPYEQYF. CDR3 in DNA: TGTGCCAGCAGCCTGGGGACAGGGCCCTACGAGCAGTACTTC.

V usage is TRBV6-6 and J usage is TRBJ1-2; 7 positions agree with TRBD1. The junction had 16 bases not matched to a gene; V was cut back by 8 bases and J by 4 bases. The CDR3 has 16 amino acids. Germline-derived CDR1 and CDR2 are MNHNY and SVGAGI (reference sequence). CDR3: CASGIVRQGGGYGYTF. The CDR3 bases are TGTGCCAGCGGGATCGTCAGACAGGGCGGAGGCTATGGCTACACCTTC.

The CDR3: CASSPSLLIYGYTF. The CDR3, as DNA: TGTGCCAGCAGTCCCTCGTTGCTAATTTATGGCTACACCTTC. The chain carries TRBV27 and TRBJ1-2; D ambiguous. Trimming removed 5 bases from V and 5 bases from J, with 15 bases in between. The CDR3 loop spans 14 amino acids. CDR1 is MNHEY, CDR2 SMNVEV, per germline (reference sequence).

This chain links TRBV7-2 with TRBJ2-3; D ambiguous. This CDR3 contains 15 residues. V was pared by 1 base and J by 0 bases, with 8 bases between. Germline loops: CDR1 SGHTA, CDR2 FQGNSA. CDR3 sequence reads: CASSLDQISTDTQYF. CDR3 sequence (DNA): TGTGCCAGCAGCTTAGATCAGATTAGCACAGATACGCAGTATTTT.